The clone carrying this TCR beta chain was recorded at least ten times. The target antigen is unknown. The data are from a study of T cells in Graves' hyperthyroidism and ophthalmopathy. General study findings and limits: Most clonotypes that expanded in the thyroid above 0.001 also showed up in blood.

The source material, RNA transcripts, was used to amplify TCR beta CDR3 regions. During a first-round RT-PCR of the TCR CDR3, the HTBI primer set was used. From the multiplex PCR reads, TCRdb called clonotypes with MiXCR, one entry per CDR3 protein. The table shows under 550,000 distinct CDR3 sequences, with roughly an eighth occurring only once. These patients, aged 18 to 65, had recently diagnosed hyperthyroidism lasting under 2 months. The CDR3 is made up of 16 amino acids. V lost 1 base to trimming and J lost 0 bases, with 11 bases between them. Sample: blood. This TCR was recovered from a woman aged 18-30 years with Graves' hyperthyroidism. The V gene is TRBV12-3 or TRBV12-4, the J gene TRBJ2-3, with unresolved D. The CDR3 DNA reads TGTGCCAGCAGTTTAGTGGCAGACACTAGCACAGATACGCAGTATTTT. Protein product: CASSLVADTSTDTQYF.